The clone carrying this TCR beta chain has a count of ten or more. There were TCR beta CDR3 regions amplified from RNA transcripts. Carried out on the TCR CDR3, a first-round RT-PCR used the HTBI primer set. One entry per CDR3 protein results from TCRdb running MiXCR on the multiplex PCR reads. This table holds 610,000 or so distinct CDR3 sequences, more than 45% found once. This specimen comes from a study of T cells in Graves' hyperthyroidism and ophthalmopathy. The CDR3 loop spans 13 amino acids. J lost 6 bases, V lost 4 bases, and 5 bases had no gene match. Germline lookup yields CDR1 SGHTS and CDR2 YDEGEE.

This chain connects TRBV5-8 to TRBJ1-2; 8 bases are shared with TRBD1. The sequencing sample was made of peripheral blood or thyroid tissue (not recorded which). The origin of this receptor is a woman younger than 30 with Graves' hyperthyroidism. CDR3 nucleotide sequence: TGTGCCAGCAGCCCGGACAGGGAGGATGGCTACACCTTC. This sequence encodes CASSPDREDGYTF.